One sample yielded the 28 T cell receptor beta chains listed below, sequenced in a study of response to subunit inactivated influenza vaccine (dated by TCRdb to the late 2010s). The method behind the library was RT-PCR. Sequencing was carried out with an Illumina HiSeq 2500. TCRdb took the public reads, trimmed them with fastp at Q25, ran MiXCR for clone calling and kept in-frame beta chains. Rows matching on CDR3 protein sequence are summarized as one entry with the most common DNA and genes. The sample includes hundreds of thousands of distinct CDR3 sequences, with over 9.5% observed a single time. Jointly, the top ten make up roughly 10% of the sample. The starting material was PBMCs from blood, obtained on the day of vaccination. The receptors here all came from a man between 50 and 59 years old who received an inactivated influenza vaccine. Donor details come from another sample of the same person, matched by shared clones.

The V call is TRBV6-5, the J call TRBJ1-4; a possible D gene is TRBD1 (5 bases). Germline CDR1 MNHEY, CDR2 SVGAGI. This CDR3 spans 12 amino acids. Trimming removed 0 bases at V and 14 bases at J, with 10 bases between. The CDR3 coding sequence is TGTGCCAGCAGTTACTCGGGGGGGACCCTGTTTTTT. Its protein product is CASSYSGGTLFF.

The chain links TRBV12-3 or TRBV12-4 to TRBJ1-2; D call uncertain. Trimming pared 4 bases from V and 7 bases from J, leaving 22 bases between. The length of the CDR3 is 16 residues. As DNA, the CDR3 is TGTGCCAGCAGTTCGAACCTAAAGTGGAGGCTCTCTGGCTACACCTTC. It is translated as CASSSNLKWRLSGYTF.

This clonotype was counted between two and nine times. The rearrangement uses TRBV12-3 or TRBV12-4 and TRBJ1-2, with D possibly TRBD1 on 6 matching bases. This CDR3 contains 13 residues. V was cut by 3 bases and J by 7 bases, with 12 bases left in between. The CDR3 DNA sequence: TGTGCCAGCAGTTTGGGCGCCAGGGGTGGCTACACCTTC. Translating it yields CASSLGARGGYTF.

This clonotype showed up many times. The chain carries TRBV20-1 and TRBJ2-2, with unresolved D. Germline-derived CDR1 and CDR2 are DFQATT and SNEGSKA (reference sequence). The CDR3 consists of 13 residues. V lost 5 bases and J 0 bases, leaving 7 bases between the germline ends. CDR3 in amino acids: CSAATANTGELFF. The CDR3 DNA reads as TGCAGTGCTGCCACAGCGAACACCGGGGAGCTGTTTTTT.

This clonotype appeared a few times. The junction departs from the called germline gene at one end, perhaps through a read error. The chain is built from TRBV12-3 or TRBV12-4 and TRBJ2-7; TRBD2 might be the D (5 bases). The CDR3 sequence is 8 residues long. The CDR3 spells CASSSGFF. For the CDR3, the DNA is TGTGCCAGCAGTTCGGGATTCTTC.

The chain recombines TRBV2 with TRBJ2-7; D is ambiguous. V lost 0 bases to trimming and J lost 2 bases, with 8 bases between them. Germline V gives CDR1 SNHLY, CDR2 FYNNEI. CDR3 size: 14 residues. The CDR3 sequence is CASSEAPLAYEQYF. The CDR3 nucleotides are TGTGCCAGCAGTGAAGCGCCGTTAGCCTACGAGCAGTACTTC.

The J gene is TRBJ2-7, the V gene TRBV11-2, with D unresolved. Looked up from germline, CDR1 is SGHAT and CDR2 is FQNNGV. V was cut by 1 base and J by 0 bases, with 13 bases left in between. The CDR3 is 16 residues long. The CDR3 coding sequence is TGTGCCAGCAGCTTAGCACTCCGTCCTTCCTCCTACGAGCAGTACTTC. It is translated as CASSLALRPSSYEQYF.

At least ten counts were recorded for this clonotype. The V gene is TRBV3-1, the J gene TRBJ1-1; no definite D call. The V end lost 9 bases, the J end lost 0 bases, and 14 bases lay between the germline ends. The CDR3 contains 14 residues. The germline V gene encodes CDR1 LGHDT and CDR2 YNNKEL (reference sequence). CDR3 region: CASRSAGMNTEAFF. The CDR3 nucleotides are TGTGCCAGTCGAAGTGCGGGCATGAACACTGAAGCTTTCTTT.

The chain links TRBV4-3 to TRBJ2-2, with D uncertain. Germline V gene sequence: CDR1 LGHNA, CDR2 YSLEER. The CDR3 length is 13 residues. With 2 bases removed from V and 6 bases from J, the gap between germline ends came to 7 bases. CDR3 loop: CASSQRASGELFF. As DNA, the CDR3 is TGCGCCAGCAGCCAAAGGGCTTCCGGGGAGCTGTTTTTT.

The chain couples TRBV27 to TRBJ1-6, with 10 positions matching TRBD1. This CDR3 has 14 residues. The germline CDR1 and CDR2 sequences are MNHEY and SMNVEV (reference sequence). Germline trimming cut 8 bases from V and 7 bases from J; bases unmatched to any gene: 5. DNA of the CDR3: TGTGCCAGCGGGAGGGACAGGGGAAATTCACCCCTCCACTTT. It is translated as CASGRDRGNSPLHF.

A few counts support this clonotype. V usage is TRBV12-3 or TRBV12-4 and J usage is TRBJ1-1, with D perhaps matching TRBD1 (6 bases). V lost 6 bases, J lost 2 bases, and 13 bases lay in between. This CDR3 is built from 14 residues. The CDR3 reads CASRIRGFNTEAFF. CDR3 DNA: TGTGCCAGCAGAATCAGGGGCTTTAACACTGAAGCTTTCTTT.

This clonotype occurred once. V usage is TRBV20-1 and J usage is TRBJ2-1; TRBD2 aligns across 10 bases. J gave up 8 bases and V 0 bases, and 16 bases lay outside the gene matches. Per the germline V gene, CDR1 is DFQATT and CDR2 is SNEGSKA (reference sequence). This CDR3 is 18 amino acids long. CDR3 DNA: TGCAGTGCTAGAGATCCCCTCTTGCCAGCGGGAGGGCCCTATGAGCAGTTCTTC. It codes for CSARDPLLPAGGPYEQFF.

The CDR3 bases are TGTGCCAGCAGTACTCTAGCGGGAGGGTATTGGAGCACAGATACGCAGTATTTT. Residues: CASSTLAGGYWSTDTQYF. This chain uses TRBV11-2 with TRBJ2-3; 12 bases fit TRBD2. The J segment lost 0 bases and the V segment lost 6 bases, leaving 10 bases of the junction unmatched. The CDR3 spans 18 residues. Looked up from germline, CDR1 is SGHAT and CDR2 is FQNNGV.

V and J are TRBV30 and TRBJ2-1; D is undetermined. Germline CDR1 GTSNPN, CDR2 SVGIG (reference sequence). The CDR3 is 11 residues long. Trimming pared 5 bases from V and 2 bases from J, leaving 4 bases between. For the CDR3, the DNA is TGTGCCTGGTCCACCTACAATGAGCAGTTCTTC. As protein: CAWSTYNEQFF.

This clonotype was recorded a few times. The chain links TRBV5-5 to TRBJ2-5; 8 bases are a match to TRBD2. Per the germline V gene, CDR1 is SGHKS and CDR2 is YYEKEE (reference sequence). This CDR3 region has 16 residues. Germline trimming cut 2 bases from V and 7 bases from J; bases unmatched to any gene: 13. The DNA for the CDR3 is TGTGCCAGCAGCTTACCGGGACTAGGGCCAAAGGGGACCCAGTACTTC. This translates into CASSLPGLGPKGTQYF.

This clonotype was seen a few times. The chain employs TRBV5-1 and TRBJ1-5; TRBD1 matches 10 bases. Trimming at V came to 4 bases and at J to 6 bases, leaving 1 base not matched to a gene. The CDR3 has 13 residues. CDR1 SGHRS and CDR2 YFSETQ come from the germline V gene. The CDR3 loop reads CASSRDRGQPQHF. The CDR3 DNA is TGCGCCAGCAGCCGGGACAGGGGTCAGCCCCAGCATTTT.

This clonotype came up a few times. The gene calls are TRBV12-3 or TRBV12-4 and TRBJ1-1, with D unresolved. CDR3 length: 15 residues. Trimming cost V 1 base and J 1 base, with 10 bases left between them. For the CDR3, the DNA is TGTGCCAGCAGTTTAGGTCGAGTAGCGAACACTGAAGCTTTCTTT. Residues: CASSLGRVANTEAFF.

This clonotype has only a few counts. J is TRBJ2-6 and V is TRBV5-1; D is unresolved. This CDR3 spans 15 amino acids. Germline V gives CDR1 SGHRS, CDR2 YFSETQ. V lost 2 bases and J lost 0, with 6 bases in between. CDR3: CASSFRISGANVLTF. CDR3 nucleotides: TGCGCCAGCAGCTTCAGGATCTCTGGGGCCAACGTCCTGACTTTC.

This clonotype was counted a few times. The chain couples TRBV20-1 to TRBJ2-7; 8 nucleotides align to TRBD2. Germline-derived CDR1 and CDR2 are DFQATT and SNEGSKA (reference sequence). The CDR3 is made up of 17 amino acids. After removal of 5 bases from V and 3 bases from J, the junction contained 18 bases not matched to a gene. The CDR3 region has the DNA TGCAGTGCTCGGGGGGGAGCGTCTAGCGGGCTCAGCTACGAGCAGTACTTC. It codes for CSARGGASSGLSYEQYF.

This clonotype has just a few counts. The chain recombines TRBV5-1 with TRBJ2-1, with 11 positions matching TRBD2. V dropped 1 base and J dropped 4; count of bases not matched to a gene: 1. Per the germline V gene, CDR1 is SGHRS and CDR2 is YFSETQ. This CDR3 region has 15 residues. The chain's CDR3 is CASSLWTSGYNEQFF. CDR3 nucleotides: TGCGCCAGCAGCTTGTGGACTAGCGGGTACAATGAGCAGTTCTTC.

This clonotype has ten or more counts. V gene TRBV7-9 combines with J gene TRBJ2-3; tentatively, D is TRBD1 (6 bases). The ends were cut back, 3 bases at V and 7 bases at J, with 8 bases in the middle. The CDR3 has 12 amino acids. Germline CDR1 SEHNR, CDR2 FQNEAQ (reference sequence). This chain's CDR3 is CASSFTGYTQYF. CDR3 bases: TGTGCCAGCAGCTTTACAGGGTATACGCAGTATTTT.

This clonotype was found many times. The rearrangement links TRBV4-3 to TRBJ2-3, with 7 bases matching TRBD2. This CDR3 has 18 amino acids. V lost 7 bases to trimming and J lost 2 bases; unmatched junction nucleotides: 18. The germline gives CDR1 LGHNA, CDR2 YSLEER. The CDR3 here is CASTPSPYRGDFTDTQYF. Here the CDR3 DNA reads TGCGCCAGCACCCCGTCCCCCTACCGGGGGGACTTCACAGATACGCAGTATTTT.

The V gene is TRBV20-1, the J gene TRBJ2-7; 7 nucleotides line up with TRBD2. Germline V gene lookup returns CDR1 DFQATT and CDR2 SNEGSKA (reference sequence). J gave up 4 bases and V 5 bases, and 5 bases lay outside the gene matches. This CDR3 is built from 12 residues. The CDR3 nucleotides read TGCAGTGCTTATCCGGGGGGATACGAGCAGTACTTC. It translates to CSAYPGGYEQYF.

V gene TRBV10-2 combines with J gene TRBJ2-1; D is unresolved. V lost 7 bases and J 0 bases, leaving 10 bases between the germline ends. The germline CDR1 and CDR2 sequences are WSHSY and SAAADI. This CDR3 is 14 amino acids long. CDR3: CASTPDRSYNEQFF. CDR3 nucleotide sequence: TGCGCCAGCACACCGGATCGCTCCTACAATGAGCAGTTCTTC.

This clonotype was seen repeatedly, ten times or more. V gene TRBV6-1 combines with J gene TRBJ2-7, with 8 nucleotides matching TRBD2. The CDR3 consists of 19 residues. The ends lost 6 bases at V and 5 bases at J; junction bases unmatched: 24. Germline CDR1 and CDR2: MNHNS and SASEGT. CDR3: CASSAVVAGISFTRDEQYF. In DNA form, the CDR3 reads TGTGCCAGCAGCGCCGTGGTAGCGGGAATTTCGTTTACAAGAGACGAGCAGTACTTC.

This clonotype was recorded many times. The chain recombines TRBV5-1 with TRBJ1-5, with 7 nucleotides matching TRBD1. Trimming took 1 base from V and 3 from J; bases not matched to a gene: 4. This CDR3 contains 15 residues. CDR1 is SGHRS, CDR2 YFSETQ, per germline. CDR3 coding DNA: TGCGCCAGCAGCTTGACGGGACAGAACAATCAGCCCCAGCATTTT. The encoded protein is CASSLTGQNNQPQHF.

This clonotype was picked up a small number of times. The rearrangement links TRBV27 to TRBJ2-7; weak D call: TRBD1 (6 bases). CDR1 is MNHEY, CDR2 SMNVEV, per germline (reference sequence). The V end lost 0 bases, the J end lost 0 bases, and 9 bases lay between the germline ends. The CDR3 has 15 residues. The CDR3 coding sequence is TGTGCCAGCAGTTTATCTGGGACATACTCCTACGAGCAGTACTTC. Protein: CASSLSGTYSYEQYF.

This clonotype was observed a single time. The chain combines TRBV15 with TRBJ1-5, with D unclear. The CDR3 consists of 15 residues. The germline CDR1 and CDR2 sequences are LNHNV and YYDKDF (reference sequence). Trimming left V 1 base short and J 5 bases short, with 12 bases between. The chain's CDR3 is CATSRAGGSDQPQHF. In DNA form, the CDR3 reads TGTGCCACCAGCAGAGCGGGTGGCAGCGATCAGCCCCAGCATTTT.